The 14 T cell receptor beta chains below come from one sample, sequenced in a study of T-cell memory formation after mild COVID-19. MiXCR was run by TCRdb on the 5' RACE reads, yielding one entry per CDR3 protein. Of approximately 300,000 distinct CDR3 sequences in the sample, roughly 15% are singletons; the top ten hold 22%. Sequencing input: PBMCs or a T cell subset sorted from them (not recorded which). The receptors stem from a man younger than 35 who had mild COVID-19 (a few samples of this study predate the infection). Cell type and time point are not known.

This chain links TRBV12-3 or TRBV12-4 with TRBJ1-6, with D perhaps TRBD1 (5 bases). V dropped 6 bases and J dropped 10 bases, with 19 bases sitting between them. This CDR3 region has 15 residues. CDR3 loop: CASSPGSGGTSPLHF. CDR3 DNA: TGTGCCAGCAGCCCCGGGTCCGGGGGGACCTCACCCCTCCACTTT.

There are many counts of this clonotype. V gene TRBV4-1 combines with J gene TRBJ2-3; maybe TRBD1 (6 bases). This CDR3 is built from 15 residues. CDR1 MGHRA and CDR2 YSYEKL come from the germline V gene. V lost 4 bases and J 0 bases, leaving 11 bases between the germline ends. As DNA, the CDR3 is TGCGCCAGCAGCCCAAGGACAGTTAGCACAGATACGCAGTATTTT. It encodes CASSPRTVSTDTQYF.

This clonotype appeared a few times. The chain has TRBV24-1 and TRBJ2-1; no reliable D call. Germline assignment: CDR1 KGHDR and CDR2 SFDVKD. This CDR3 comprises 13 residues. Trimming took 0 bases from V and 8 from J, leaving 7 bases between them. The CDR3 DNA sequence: TGTGCCACCAGTGATTTGGGGCGAGATGAGCAGTTCTTC. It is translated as CATSDLGRDEQFF.

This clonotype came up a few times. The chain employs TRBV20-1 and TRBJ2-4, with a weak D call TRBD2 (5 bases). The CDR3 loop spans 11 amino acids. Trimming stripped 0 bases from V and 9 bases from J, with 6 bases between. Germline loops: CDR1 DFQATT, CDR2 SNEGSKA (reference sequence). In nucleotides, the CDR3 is TGCAGTGCTAGAGAGGGGAGCATTCAGTACTTC. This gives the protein CSAREGSIQYF.

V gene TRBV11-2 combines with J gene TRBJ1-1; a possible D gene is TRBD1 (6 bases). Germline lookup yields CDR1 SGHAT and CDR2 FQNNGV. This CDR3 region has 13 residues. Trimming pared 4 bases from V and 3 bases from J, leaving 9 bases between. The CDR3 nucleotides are TGTGCCAGCAGCTACACAGGGTACACTGAAGCTTTCTTT. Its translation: CASSYTGYTEAFF. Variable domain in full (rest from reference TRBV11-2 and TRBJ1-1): EAGVAQSPRYKIIEKRQSVAFWCNPISGHATLYWYQQILGQGPKLLIQFQNNGVVDDSQLPKDRFSAERLKGVDSTLKIQPAKLEDSAVYLCASSYTGYTEAFFGQGTRLTVV.

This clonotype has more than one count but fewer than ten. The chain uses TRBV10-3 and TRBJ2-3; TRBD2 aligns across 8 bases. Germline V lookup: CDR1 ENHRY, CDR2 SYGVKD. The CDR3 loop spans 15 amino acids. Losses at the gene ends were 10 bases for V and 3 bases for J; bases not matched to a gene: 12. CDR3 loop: CATTLGGGTTDTQYF. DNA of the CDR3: TGTGCCACCACCCTGGGCGGGGGGACTACAGATACGCAGTATTTT.

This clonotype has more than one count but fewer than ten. The CDR3 loop is CASSAGAVHGYTF. The CDR3 DNA is TGCGCCAGCAGTGCGGGAGCAGTCCATGGCTACACCTTC. The chain carries TRBV5-1 and TRBJ1-2; D uncertain. Germline CDR1 reads SGHRS; CDR2 reads YFSETQ. CDR3 length equals 13 residues. The V and J ends lost 5 bases and 6 bases respectively, with 14 bases between them.

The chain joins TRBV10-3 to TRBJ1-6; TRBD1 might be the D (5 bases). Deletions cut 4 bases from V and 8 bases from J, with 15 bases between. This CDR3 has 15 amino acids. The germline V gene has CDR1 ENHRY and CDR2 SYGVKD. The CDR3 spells CAISVGAGRDSPLHF. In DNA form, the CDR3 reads TGTGCCATCAGTGTAGGGGCAGGTCGGGATTCACCCCTCCACTTT.

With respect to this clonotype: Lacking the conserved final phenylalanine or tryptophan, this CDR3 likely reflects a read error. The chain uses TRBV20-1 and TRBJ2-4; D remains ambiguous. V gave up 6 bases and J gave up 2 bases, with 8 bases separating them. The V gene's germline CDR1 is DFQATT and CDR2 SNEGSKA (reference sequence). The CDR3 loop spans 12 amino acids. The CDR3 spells CSAWVSKNIQYS. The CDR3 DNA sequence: TGCAGTGCATGGGTTTCCAAAAACATTCAGTACTCC.

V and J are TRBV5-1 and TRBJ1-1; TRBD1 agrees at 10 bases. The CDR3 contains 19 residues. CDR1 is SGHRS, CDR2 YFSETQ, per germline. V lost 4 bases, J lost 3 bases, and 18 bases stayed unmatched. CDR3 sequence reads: CASSRPGTGVRGSDTEAFF. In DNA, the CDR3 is TGCGCCAGCAGCCGTCCCGGGACAGGGGTCCGCGGCTCGGACACTGAAGCTTTCTTT. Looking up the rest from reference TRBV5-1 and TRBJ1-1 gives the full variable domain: KAGVTQTPRYLIKTRGQQVTLSCSPISGHRSVSWYQQTPGQGLQFLFEYFSETQRNKGNFPGRFSGRQFSNSRSEMNVSTLELGDSALYLCASSRPGTGVRGSDTEAFFGQGTRLTVV.

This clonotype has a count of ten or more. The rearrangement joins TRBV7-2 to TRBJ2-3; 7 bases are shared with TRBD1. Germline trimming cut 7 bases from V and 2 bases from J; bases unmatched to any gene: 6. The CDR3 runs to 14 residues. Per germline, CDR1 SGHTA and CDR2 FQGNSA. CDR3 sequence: CASKKGANTDTQYF. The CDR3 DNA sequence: TGTGCCAGCAAAAAGGGGGCTAACACAGATACGCAGTATTTT.

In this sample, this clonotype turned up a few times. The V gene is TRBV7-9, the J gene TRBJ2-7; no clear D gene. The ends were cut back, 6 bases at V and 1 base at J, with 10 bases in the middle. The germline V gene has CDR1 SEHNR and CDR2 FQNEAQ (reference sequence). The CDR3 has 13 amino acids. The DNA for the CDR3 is TGTGCCAGCAGTCAACCGGAATCCTACGAGCAGTACGTC. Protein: CASSQPESYEQYV.

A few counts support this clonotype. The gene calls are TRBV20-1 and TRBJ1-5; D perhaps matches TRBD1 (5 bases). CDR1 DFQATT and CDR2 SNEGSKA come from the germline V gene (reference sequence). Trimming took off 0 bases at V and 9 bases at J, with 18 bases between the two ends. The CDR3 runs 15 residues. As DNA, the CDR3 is TGCAGTGCTAGAGATCAAGGGGAGATGATCCGGCCCCAGCATTTT. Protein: CSARDQGEMIRPQHF.

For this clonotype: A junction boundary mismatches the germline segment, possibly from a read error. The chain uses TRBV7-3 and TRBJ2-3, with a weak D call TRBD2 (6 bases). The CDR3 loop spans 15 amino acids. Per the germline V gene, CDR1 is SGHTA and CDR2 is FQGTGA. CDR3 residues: CASSPIRGSTDPQYF. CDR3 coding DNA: TGTGCCAGCAGCCCCATCCGGGGGAGCACAGATCCGCAGTATTTT.